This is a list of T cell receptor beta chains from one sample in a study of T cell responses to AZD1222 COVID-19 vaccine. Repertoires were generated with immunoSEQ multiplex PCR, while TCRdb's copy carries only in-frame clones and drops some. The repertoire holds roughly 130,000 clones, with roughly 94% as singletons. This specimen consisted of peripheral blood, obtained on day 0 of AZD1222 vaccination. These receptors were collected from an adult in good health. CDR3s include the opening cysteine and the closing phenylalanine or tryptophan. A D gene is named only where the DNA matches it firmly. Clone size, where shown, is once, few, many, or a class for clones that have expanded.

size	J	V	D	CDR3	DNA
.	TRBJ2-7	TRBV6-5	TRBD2	CASSYSLLAGTGEQYF	TGTGCCAGCAGTTACTCGTTACTAGCGGGAACGGGTGAGCAGTACTTC
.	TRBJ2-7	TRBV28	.	CASSFRLRESSYEQYF	TGTGCCAGCAGTTTTCGTCTCAGGGAAAGTAGCTACGAGCAGTACTTC
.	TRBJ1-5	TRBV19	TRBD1	CASRYGQGARQPQHF	TGTGCCAGTAGATATGGGCAGGGGGCGCGGCAGCCCCAGCATTTT
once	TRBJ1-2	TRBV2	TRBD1	CASSEGRGGYGYTF	TGTGCCAGCAGTGAGGGCAGGGGGGGCTATGGCTACACCTTC
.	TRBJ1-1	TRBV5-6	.	CASSHRNTEAFF	TGTGCCAGCAGCCACCGAAACACTGAAGCTTTCTTT
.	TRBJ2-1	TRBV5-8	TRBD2	CASLWTSGSLSYNEQFF	TGTGCCAGCCTCTGGACTAGCGGGAGCCTCTCCTACAATGAGCAGTTCTTC
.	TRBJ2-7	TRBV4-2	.	CASSLLAGRGGGLYEQYF	TGTGCCAGCAGCCTTTTGGCCGGGAGAGGGGGGGGCCTCTACGAGCAGTACTTC
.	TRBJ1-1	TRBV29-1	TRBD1	CSVASRQGGTEAFF	TGCAGCGTTGCTTCTCGACAGGGTGGGACTGAAGCTTTCTTT
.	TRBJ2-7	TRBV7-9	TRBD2	CASSSSGKEQYF	TGTGCCAGCAGCTCCAGCGGGAAGGAGCAGTACTTC
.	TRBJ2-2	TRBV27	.	CASTMGAGTGELFF	TGTGCCAGCACTATGGGGGCGGGTACCGGGGAGCTGTTTTTT
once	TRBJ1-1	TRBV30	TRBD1	CAWSVRQGGEAFF	TGTGCCTGGAGTGTTAGGCAGGGGGGTGAAGCTTTCTTT
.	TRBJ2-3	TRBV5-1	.	CASSPGEDTQYF	TGCGCCAGCAGCCCTGGAGAGGATACGCAGTATTTT
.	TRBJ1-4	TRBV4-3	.	CASSQDEEEQKTNEKLFF	TGCGCCAGCAGCCAAGATGAGGAGGAACAAAAAACTAATGAAAAACTGTTTTTT
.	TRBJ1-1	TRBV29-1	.	CSVEGQVNTEAFF	TGCAGCGTTGAAGGACAGGTCAACACTGAAGCTTTCTTT
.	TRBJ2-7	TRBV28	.	CASSMSSTGSYEQYF	TGTGCCAGCAGCATGAGTTCAACCGGGTCCTACGAGCAGTACTTC
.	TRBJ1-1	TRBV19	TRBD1	CASSIYQGAMNTEAFF	TGTGCCAGTAGTATTTATCAGGGGGCGATGAACACTGAAGCTTTCTTT
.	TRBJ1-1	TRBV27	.	CASRNYGQKNTEAFF	TGTGCCAGCAGAAATTACGGACAGAAGAACACTGAAGCTTTCTTT
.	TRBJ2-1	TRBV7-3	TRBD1	CASSGQGNEQFF	TGTGCCAGCAGCGGACAGGGTAATGAGCAGTTCTTC
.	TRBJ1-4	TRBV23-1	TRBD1	CASSQPPTGRREKLFF	TGCGCCAGCAGTCAACCCCCGACAGGGAGACGGGAAAAACTGTTTTTT
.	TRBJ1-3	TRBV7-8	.	CASSVHSGNTIYF	TGTGCCAGCAGCGTACACTCTGGAAACACCATATATTTT
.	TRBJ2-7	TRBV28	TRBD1	CASSLDDRGHLYEQYF	TGTGCCAGCAGTTTGGATGACAGGGGCCACCTCTACGAGCAGTACTTC
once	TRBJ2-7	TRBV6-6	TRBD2	CASSFTSGSYEQYF	TGTGCCAGCAGTTTTACTAGCGGGAGCTACGAGCAGTACTTC
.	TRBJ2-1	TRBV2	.	CATLVEEAVNEQFF	TGTGCCACCCTGGTAGAGGAAGCGGTCAATGAGCAGTTCTTC
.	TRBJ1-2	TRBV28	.	CASSSDYGYTF	TGTGCCAGCAGTTCAGACTATGGCTACACCTTC
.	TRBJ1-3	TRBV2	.	CASSEILGVGNTIYF	TGTGCCAGCAGTGAGATTTTAGGGGTTGGAAACACCATATATTTT
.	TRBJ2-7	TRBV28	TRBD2	CASSLVSSGTYEQYF	TGTGCCAGCAGTTTGGTATCTAGCGGGACGTACGAGCAGTACTTC
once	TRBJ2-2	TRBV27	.	CASSLLGASTGELFF	TGTGCCAGCAGTTTGTTGGGGGCGAGCACCGGGGAGCTGTTTTTT
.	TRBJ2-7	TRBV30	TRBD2	CAWSLGLPGAPEQYF	TGTGCCTGGAGCTTGGGACTACCGGGCGCCCCCGAGCAGTACTTC
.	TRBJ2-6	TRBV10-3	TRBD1	CAISEGDRSSSGANVLTF	TGTGCCATCAGTGAAGGGGACAGGTCTAGCTCTGGGGCCAACGTCCTGACTTTC
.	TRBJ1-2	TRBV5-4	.	CASSSGVYGYTF	TGTGCCAGCAGCTCGGGGGTTTATGGCTACACCTTC
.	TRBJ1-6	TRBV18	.	CASSPQSPGTGWSPLHF	TGTGCCAGCTCACCACAATCGCCAGGGACTGGATGGTCACCCCTCCACTTT
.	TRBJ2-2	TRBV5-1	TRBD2	CASSFGLAGTADGGELFF	TGCGCCAGCAGCTTCGGACTAGCGGGAACTGCGGATGGCGGGGAGCTGTTTTTT
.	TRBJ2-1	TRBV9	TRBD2	CASSVVVAGGPEQFF	TGTGCCAGCAGCGTAGTTGTGGCGGGAGGTCCTGAGCAGTTCTTC
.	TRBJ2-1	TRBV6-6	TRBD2	CASSRLAGGAGNEQFF	TGTGCCAGCAGTCGACTAGCGGGAGGGGCGGGGAATGAGCAGTTCTTC
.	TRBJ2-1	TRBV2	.	CASADGLGYNEQFF	TGTGCCAGCGCGGACGGACTGGGGTACAATGAGCAGTTCTTC
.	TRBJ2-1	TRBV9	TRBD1	CASSAPGTVNEQFF	TGTGCCAGCAGCGCCCCCGGGACAGTTAATGAGCAGTTCTTC
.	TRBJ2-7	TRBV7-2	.	CASSLKQGYEQYF	TGTGCCAGCAGCTTAAAACAGGGCTACGAGCAGTACTTC
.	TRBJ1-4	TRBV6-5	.	CASSYSTGSNEKLFF	TGTGCCAGCAGTTACTCTACAGGGTCTAATGAAAAACTGTTTTTT
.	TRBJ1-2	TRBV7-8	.	CASSTTRGEGYTF	TGTGCCAGCAGCACGACCCGAGGAGAAGGCTACACCTTC
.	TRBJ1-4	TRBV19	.	CASRTATNEKLFF	TGTGCCAGTCGGACAGCCACTAATGAAAAACTGTTTTTT
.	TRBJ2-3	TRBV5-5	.	CASSFRWDTQYF	TGTGCCAGCAGCTTTCGTTGGGATACGCAGTATTTT
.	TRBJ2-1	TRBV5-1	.	CASSLEPHNEQFF	TGCGCCAGCAGCTTGGAGCCGCACAATGAGCAGTTCTTC
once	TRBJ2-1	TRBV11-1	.	CASKPALGRNEQFF	TGTGCCAGCAAACCTGCTTTAGGGAGGAATGAGCAGTTCTTC
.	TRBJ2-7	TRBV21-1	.	CASAEGLAGGPVDSEQYF	TGTGCCAGCGCAGAGGGACTAGCGGGAGGCCCAGTGGATTCCGAGCAGTACTTC
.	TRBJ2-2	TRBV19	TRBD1	CASGGQGITGELFF	TGTGCCAGTGGGGGACAGGGGATCACCGGGGAGCTGTTTTTT